This T cell receptor (beta chain) was sequenced for a study of T-cell memory formation after mild COVID-19. TCRdb called the 5' RACE reads again in MiXCR, with one record for every CDR3 protein. Found here are around 150,000 distinct CDR3 sequences, 14% of them singletons; the top ten hold about 14%. The germline CDR1 and CDR2 sequences are SEHNR and FQNEAQ (reference sequence). The CDR3 has 13 residues. The V end lost 0 bases, the J end lost 4 bases, and 7 bases lay between the germline ends. The study, taken as a whole, reports: Clones that contracted clustered mainly in CM and EM if CD4+ and in EMRA if CD8+.

Only a few counts were recorded for this clonotype. Its antigen is as yet unknown. Specimen: PBMCs or a T cell subset sorted from them (not recorded which). The chain has TRBV7-9 and TRBJ2-7; D may be TRBD2 (5 bases). This clonotype originated in an adult woman who had mild COVID-19 (a few samples of this study predate the infection). Cell type and time point are not known. This CDR3 reads CASSLAGVYEQYF. CDR3 coding DNA: TGTGCCAGCAGCTTAGCGGGAGTTTACGAGCAGTACTTC.